The 25 T cell receptor beta chains presented below share a single source sample, sequenced in a study of cytomegalovirus exposure and HLA in healthy donors. A multiplex PCR was run with 60 Vbeta primers and 13 Jbeta primers. Libraries were prepared by immunoSEQ multiplex PCR; TCRdb keeps only in-frame clonotypes and omits some of them. The data contain about 160,000 clones, approximately 81% of them seen just once; the ten biggest clones take up 1.9%. Source material: PBMCs. The receptors were sampled from a man younger than 30 in good health and CMV-seronegative.

The rearrangement joins TRBV7-9 to TRBJ2-5; D call uncertain. V lost 5 bases to trimming and J lost 5 bases, with 12 bases between them. There are 13 residues in the CDR3. Germline CDR1 and CDR2: SEHNR and FQNEAQ (reference sequence). The CDR3 protein is CASSPAAAETQYF. The CDR3 DNA reads as TGTGCCAGCAGCCCCGCGGCTGCGGAGACCCAGTACTTC.

V and J are TRBV27 and TRBJ1-1; 8 bases line up with TRBD1. In germline, CDR1 is MNHEY, CDR2 SMNVEV (reference sequence). Losses at the gene ends were 6 bases for V and 4 bases for J; bases not matched to a gene: 4. This CDR3 region has 13 residues. CDR3 protein: CASRPDRGTEAFF. Written as DNA, the CDR3 is TGTGCCAGCAGGCCCGACAGGGGCACTGAAGCTTTCTTT.

Only one count was recorded for this clone. At the DNA level, this CDR3 is encoded by other sequences in the same sample as well. The V and J genes are TRBV6-5 and TRBJ1-3; a possible D gene is TRBD1 (5 bases). Looked up from germline, CDR1 is MNHEY and CDR2 is SVGAGI. The V end lost 2 bases, the J end lost 1 base, and 9 bases lay between the germline ends. This CDR3 contains 15 residues. CDR3 coding DNA: TGTGCCAGCAGTTACGACAGCTGGTCTGGAAACACCATATATTTT. Translated, it gives CASSYDSWSGNTIYF.

This rearrangement joins TRBV28 to TRBJ1-1; D possibly corresponds to TRBD1 (5 bases). CDR1 is MDHEN and CDR2 is SYDVKM in the germline V gene. Trimming pared 1 base from V and 5 bases from J, leaving 14 bases between. The CDR3 is made up of 15 amino acids. The CDR3 nucleotides read TGTGCCAGCAGTTTATTGAGAAGGGGAGGTACTGAAGCTTTCTTT. This gives the protein CASSLLRRGGTEAFF. The full variable domain, its missing parts supplied by reference TRBV28 and TRBJ1-1, is DVKVTQSSRYLVKRTGEKVFLECVQDMDHENMFWYRQDPGLGLRLIYFSYDVKMKEKGDIPEGYSVSREKKERFSLILESASTNQTSMYLCASSLLRRGGTEAFFGQGTRLTVV.

This chain uses TRBV25-1 with TRBJ1-4, with a possible D match to TRBD1 (6 bases). The V end lost 4 bases, the J end lost 4 bases, and 13 bases lay between the germline ends. This CDR3 comprises 15 residues. Germline V lookup: CDR1 MGHDK, CDR2 SYGVNS. CDR3 sequence: CASSANRELNEKLFF. The CDR3 DNA reads as TGTGCCAGCAGTGCCAACAGGGAGCTTAATGAAAAACTGTTTTTT.

The chain recombines TRBV9 with TRBJ1-5, with D unclear. Trimming left V 2 bases short and J 9 bases short, with 9 bases between. Per germline, CDR1 SGDLS and CDR2 YYNGEE. The CDR3 totals 12 residues. The CDR3: CASSVSTWPQHF. CDR3 bases: TGTGCCAGCAGCGTTTCGACTTGGCCCCAGCATTTT.

The rearrangement joins TRBV19 to TRBJ2-7; TRBD2 agrees at 9 bases. Germline V gene lookup returns CDR1 LNHDA and CDR2 SQIVND (reference sequence). This CDR3 spans 17 amino acids. The ends lost 5 bases at V and 7 bases at J; junction bases unmatched: 18. The CDR3 loop reads CASSALSGTSSSGEQYF. DNA for the CDR3: TGTGCCAGTAGTGCGCTCTCCGGGACTAGCTCATCGGGTGAGCAGTACTTC.

This rearrangement joins TRBV6-5 to TRBJ1-1; TRBD1 might be the D (5 bases). V shed 6 bases and J shed 4 bases, with 12 bases lying between them. Germline V gene lookup returns CDR1 MNHEY and CDR2 SVGAGI. This CDR3 is built from 13 residues. Written as DNA, the CDR3 is TGTGCCAGCAGCCTCGACAGTTTCACTGAAGCTTTCTTT. The encoded protein is CASSLDSFTEAFF.

The V gene is TRBV7-6, the J gene TRBJ2-7; 9 bases fit TRBD2. Germline CDR1 SGHVS, CDR2 FNYEAQ. With 3 bases clipped from V and 2 bases from J, the junction kept 5 bases outside the gene matches. The CDR3 spans 15 residues. The CDR3 is CASSLRLADPYEQYF. DNA for the CDR3: TGTGCCAGCAGCTTGAGACTAGCGGATCCCTACGAGCAGTACTTC.

The chain has TRBV7-8 and TRBJ1-5; D call uncertain. CDR1 and CDR2 from the germline V gene are SGHVS and FQNEAQ. CDR3 size: 15 residues. V lost 2 bases to trimming and J lost 0 bases, with 8 bases between them. The CDR3 coding sequence is TGTGCCAGCAGCTTACGGGTGTATAGCAATCAGCCCCAGCATTTT. Protein product: CASSLRVYSNQPQHF. The variable domain in full, completed from reference TRBV7-8 and TRBJ1-5, reads GAGVSQSPRYKVAKRGQDVALRCDPISGHVSLFWYQQALGQGPEFLTYFQNEAQLDKSGLPSDRFFAERPEGSVSTLKIQRTQQEDSAVYLCASSLRVYSNQPQHFGDGTRLSIL.

The chain joins TRBV29-1 to TRBJ2-7; 10 bases line up with TRBD2. Germline lookup yields CDR1 SQVTM and CDR2 ANQGSEA. The trim removed 2 bases at V and 0 bases at J, leaving 4 bases unmatched. The CDR3 is 15 amino acids. CDR3 sequence reads: CSVEIAGGSSYEQYF. The DNA of the CDR3 is TGCAGCGTTGAAATAGCGGGAGGAAGCTCCTACGAGCAGTACTTC.

The gene calls are TRBV7-8 and TRBJ2-5, with a weak D call TRBD1 (6 bases). This CDR3 has 14 amino acids. V was clipped by 2 bases and J by 5 bases, with 12 bases between them. The V gene's germline CDR1 is SGHVS and CDR2 FQNEAQ. CDR3 bases: TGTGCCAGCAGCTTATCTTGGGGGCGGGAGACCCAGTACTTC. This translates into CASSLSWGRETQYF.

CDR3 bases: TGTGCCAGCAGCGTAGAGGGAGCGGGCCAACTTCGGGGGCAGTTCTTC. Translated, it gives CASSVEGAGQLRGQFF. This sequence joins TRBV9 and TRBJ2-1; possibly TRBD2 for D (6 bases). Germline V lookup: CDR1 SGDLS, CDR2 YYNGEE. V was shortened by 0 bases and J by 12 bases, with 22 bases between the two germline ends. This CDR3 has 16 amino acids. Variable domain in full (rest from reference TRBV9 and TRBJ2-1): DSGVTQTPKHLITATGQRVTLRCSPRSGDLSVYWYQQSLDQGLQFLIQYYNGEERAKGNILERFSAQQFPDLHSELNLSSLELGDSALYFCASSVEGAGQLRGQFFGPGTRLTVL.

This rearrangement joins TRBV29-1 to TRBJ2-2; 10 bases agree with TRBD2. J lost 2 bases, V lost 2 bases, and 5 bases had no gene match. Germline CDR1 SQVTM, CDR2 ANQGSEA. The CDR3 length is 16 residues. The CDR3 is CSVELAGDFNTGELFF. The CDR3 coding sequence is TGCAGCGTTGAACTAGCGGGGGACTTTAACACCGGGGAGCTGTTTTTT.

This chain links TRBV7-3 with TRBJ2-7; 8 bases are a match to TRBD1. There are 13 residues in the CDR3. CDR1 and CDR2 from the germline V gene are SGHTA and FQGTGA. The V gene end was trimmed by 5 bases and the J gene end by 4 bases; junction bases not matched to a gene: 4. CDR3 residues: CASSLDRGYEQYF. CDR3 DNA: TGTGCCAGCAGCCTTGACAGGGGTTACGAGCAGTACTTC. The full variable domain, its missing parts supplied by reference TRBV7-3 and TRBJ2-7, is GAGVSQTPSNKVTEKGKYVELRCDPISGHTALYWYRQSLGQGPEFLIYFQGTGAADDSGLPNDRFFAVRPEGSVSTLKIQRTERGDSAVYLCASSLDRGYEQYFGPGTRLTVT.

This rearrangement joins TRBV5-4 to TRBJ1-3; weak D call: TRBD1 (6 bases). Per the germline V gene, CDR1 is SGHNT and CDR2 is YYREEE (reference sequence). Between the trimmed V and J ends, which lost 5 bases and 0 bases, there was a span of 12 bases. This CDR3 region has 15 residues. CDR3 region: CASSTGPISGNTIYF. The CDR3 DNA reads as TGTGCCAGCAGTACAGGGCCGATCTCTGGAAACACCATATATTTT.

This clone turned up a few times. Here the CDR3 reads CASTFSGRPYEQYF. CDR3 DNA: TGTGCCAGCACCTTTAGCGGGAGGCCCTACGAGCAGTACTTC. The gene calls are TRBV28 and TRBJ2-7, with 10 bases aligning to TRBD2. The CDR3 runs 14 residues. Germline values: CDR1 MDHEN, CDR2 SYDVKM. V was pared by 7 bases and J by 2 bases, with 5 bases of the junction left unmatched.

The J gene is TRBJ2-7, the V gene TRBV28; 9 bases line up with TRBD1. J lost 0 bases, V lost 3 bases, and 6 bases had no gene match. Germline V gives CDR1 MDHEN, CDR2 SYDVKM. The CDR3 is 16 amino acids. CDR3 protein: CASSFSRTGASYEQYF. CDR3 DNA: TGTGCCAGCAGTTTTTCTAGGACAGGGGCCTCCTACGAGCAGTACTTC.

The V gene is TRBV9, the J gene TRBJ2-2; a weak D match, TRBD2 (6 bases). The CDR3 is made up of 17 amino acids. Germline loops: CDR1 SGDLS, CDR2 YYNGEE. V was shortened by 2 bases and J by 3 bases, with 17 bases between the two germline ends. In nucleotides, the CDR3 is TGTGCCAGCAGCGTTACAATCCGGGGGTACGACACCGGGGAGCTGTTTTTT. Protein product: CASSVTIRGYDTGELFF.

The V gene is TRBV12-1, the J gene TRBJ1-1. TRBV12-1 is annotated as a pseudogene. The CDR3 is 15 residues long. CDR3 DNA: TGTGCCAGCAGCCGACTATGTCGCCCGAACACTGAAGCTTTCTTT. As protein: CASSRLCRPNTEAFF.

The chain recombines TRBV28 with TRBJ2-3, with a possible D match to TRBD1 (6 bases). CDR1 MDHEN and CDR2 SYDVKM come from the germline V gene. This CDR3 is 15 amino acids long. V gave up 5 bases and J gave up 4 bases, with 16 bases separating them. This CDR3 is CASSPRTVVPDTQYF. As DNA, the CDR3 is TGTGCCAGCAGTCCCCGGACAGTCGTACCAGATACGCAGTATTTT.

The chain couples TRBV9 to TRBJ1-2; 9 bases line up with TRBD1. This CDR3 spans 15 amino acids. The V and J ends lost 3 bases and 4 bases, in that order; junction bases with no gene match: 7. Germline CDR1 and CDR2: SGDLS and YYNGEE. The CDR3 sequence is CASSGRDRDSYGYTF. CDR3 bases: TGTGCCAGCAGCGGAAGGGACAGGGATAGCTATGGCTACACCTTC.

The chain carries TRBV7-9 and TRBJ2-5, with unresolved D. In germline, CDR1 is SEHNR, CDR2 FQNEAQ (reference sequence). Trimming pared 6 bases from V and 6 bases from J, leaving 14 bases between. The CDR3 contains 13 residues. The CDR3: CASRKASHQTQYF. CDR3 sequence (DNA): TGTGCCAGCAGAAAGGCTAGTCACCAGACCCAGTACTTC.

This clone appeared once. The genes are TRBV7-2 and TRBJ2-5, with D possibly being TRBD1 (5 bases). The J call is doubtful: the DNA matches TRBJ2-7 better. The CDR3 is 15 amino acids. Germline V CDR1 and CDR2: SGHTA, FQGNSA. DNA for the CDR3: TGTGCCAGCAGCTTAGCTAAGGGGCCTTACTACGAGCAGTACTTC. Amino acids: CASSLAKGPYYEQYF.

CDR3 DNA: TGTGCCAGCAGCTCCCTAGGGAGTACGCAGTATTTT. The encoded protein is CASSSLGSTQYF. V and J are TRBV5-6 and TRBJ2-3; maybe TRBD2 (5 bases). This CDR3 is 12 amino acids long. V lost 3 bases, J lost 8 bases, and 10 bases lay in between. CDR1 is SGHDT and CDR2 is YYEEEE in the germline V gene.